Listed below are T cell receptor beta chains from one sample, sequenced in a study of vaccination effects on CD4 cells after COVID-19. TCRdb's table, derived via immunoSEQ multiplex PCR, lists solely in-frame clones and lacks some. Of roughly 24,000 clones in the sample, approximately 79% were seen once. Which antigens these TCRs recognize remains unknown. The sequences come from CD4+ T cells from PBMCs cultured with SARS-CoV-2 spike peptides, collected after COVID-19 vaccination. These TCRs come from a human donor who received a COVID-19 vaccine. Some clones in this sample may be carry-over from other donors' samples. Both conserved end residues are part of each CDR3. The order of the fields is CDR3 protein, CDR3 DNA, V gene, J gene, clone size, D gene, CDR3 length. D genes are given only for firm matches. Clone size, where shown, is once, few, many, or a class for clones that have expanded.

CDR3: CASSQLTGEKLFF
DNA: TGTGCCAGCAGCCAATTAACAGGGGAAAAACTGTTTTTT
V: TRBV3-1/TRBV3-2
J: TRBJ1-4
size: NA
D: NA
length: 13

CDR3: CASSFTGDADIQYF
DNA: TGTGCCAGCAGTTTCACAGGGGACGCAGACATTCAGTACTTC
V: TRBV28
J: TRBJ2-4
size: NA
D: TRBD1
length: 14

CDR3: CASSESTGGGRDIQYF
DNA: TGCGCCAGCAGTGAGTCTACAGGGGGCGGTCGGGACATTCAGTACTTC
V: TRBV10-1
J: TRBJ2-4
size: NA
D: TRBD1
length: 16

CDR3: CASSYADTTDTQYF
DNA: TGTGCCAGCAGTTACGCAGACACCACAGATACGCAGTATTTT
V: TRBV6-6
J: TRBJ2-3
size: NA
D: NA
length: 14

CDR3: CASREGVQIKETQYF
DNA: TGCGCCAGCAGGGAAGGAGTACAGATTAAAGAGACCCAGTACTTC
V: TRBV5-1
J: TRBJ2-5
size: NA
D: NA
length: 15

CDR3: CASSQGPGDSGNTIYF
DNA: TGCGCCAGCAGCCAAGGCCCAGGGGACTCTGGAAACACCATATATTTT
V: TRBV4-1
J: TRBJ1-3
size: NA
D: NA
length: 16

CDR3: CSVGDRQGTEAFF
DNA: TGCAGCGTTGGGGACAGGCAAGGCACTGAAGCTTTCTTT
V: TRBV29-1
J: TRBJ1-1
size: NA
D: TRBD1
length: 13

CDR3: CASSATLTGADTQYF
DNA: TGTGCCAGCAGCGCGACACTTACGGGGGCAGATACGCAGTATTTT
V: TRBV9
J: TRBJ2-3
size: NA
D: NA
length: 15

CDR3: CASSLLGMRLNRGSNQPQHF
DNA: TGTGCCAGCAGTTTATTGGGCATGAGGCTTAACAGGGGTAGCAATCAGCCCCAGCATTTT
V: TRBV28
J: TRBJ1-5
size: NA
D: TRBD1
length: 20

CDR3: CASRAPDRGNEQFF
DNA: TGTGCCAGTAGGGCACCGGACAGGGGAAATGAGCAGTTCTTC
V: TRBV19
J: TRBJ2-1
size: NA
D: TRBD1
length: 14

CDR3: CASSFGVDGYTF
DNA: TGTGCCAGCAGCTTTGGAGTGGATGGCTACACCTTC
V: TRBV5-6
J: TRBJ1-2
size: NA
D: NA
length: 12

CDR3: CASSLGGDRMNTEAFF
DNA: TGTGCCAGCAGCTTAGGTGGGGACAGGATGAACACTGAAGCTTTCTTT
V: TRBV7-8
J: TRBJ1-1
size: NA
D: TRBD1
length: 16

CDR3: CASSPGRLADEQFF
DNA: TGCGCCAGCAGCCCGGGTCGACTAGCAGATGAGCAGTTCTTC
V: TRBV5-1
J: TRBJ2-1
size: NA
D: TRBD2
length: 14

CDR3: CASSVIGEGTEAFF
DNA: TGTGCCAGCAGCGTAATAGGGGAGGGCACTGAAGCTTTCTTT
V: TRBV9
J: TRBJ1-1
size: NA
D: NA
length: 14

CDR3: CASSQGQALHF
DNA: TGTGCCAGCAGCCAAGGACAGGCCCTCCACTTT
V: TRBV12-3/TRBV12-4
J: TRBJ1-6
size: medium-sized
D: TRBD1
length: 11

CDR3: CASSPRDYAYNEQFF
DNA: TGTGCCAGCAGCCCCCGGGACTACGCATACAATGAGCAGTTCTTC
V: TRBV7-2
J: TRBJ2-1
size: NA
D: TRBD2
length: 15

CDR3: CASSLDDSPLHF
DNA: TGTGCCAGCAGCTTAGATGATTCACCCCTCCACTTT
V: TRBV7-3
J: TRBJ1-6
size: NA
D: NA
length: 12

CDR3: CATSSDRLNTEAFF
DNA: TGTGCCACCAGCAGTGACAGGCTGAACACTGAAGCTTTCTTT
V: TRBV15
J: TRBJ1-1
size: few
D: NA
length: 14

CDR3: CASSQDLGGIGTEAFF
DNA: TGTGCCAGCAGCCAAGATCTTGGCGGTATTGGGACTGAAGCTTTCTTT
V: TRBV3-1/TRBV3-2
J: TRBJ1-1
size: once
D: NA
length: 16

CDR3: CASSRDQGANSPLHF
DNA: TGCGCCAGCAGCAGGGATCAGGGGGCAAATTCACCCCTCCACTTT
V: TRBV5-1
J: TRBJ1-6
size: NA
D: TRBD1
length: 15

CDR3: CASSDNAGNQANYGYTF
DNA: TGCGCCAGCAGCGACAATGCGGGGAATCAAGCCAACTATGGCTACACCTTC
V: TRBV5-1
J: TRBJ1-2
size: NA
D: NA
length: 17

CDR3: CSASNPRGVSKNIQYF
DNA: TGCAGTGCTAGTAACCCTAGGGGGGTCTCCAAAAACATTCAGTACTTC
V: TRBV20-1
J: TRBJ2-4
size: NA
D: NA
length: 16

CDR3: CATSGVGAGANVLTF
DNA: TGTGCCACCTCGGGGGTGGGGGCTGGGGCCAACGTCCTGACTTTC
V: TRBV24-1
J: TRBJ2-6
size: NA
D: NA
length: 15

CDR3: CAWSAPGNPGINEKLFF
DNA: TGTGCCTGGAGTGCCCCAGGGAATCCGGGTATTAATGAAAAACTGTTTTTT
V: TRBV30
J: TRBJ1-4
size: NA
D: NA
length: 17

CDR3: CASSSGGKNTGELFF
DNA: TGCGCCAGCAGTTCGGGGGGCAAGAACACCGGGGAGCTGTTTTTT
V: TRBV10-2
J: TRBJ2-2
size: NA
D: NA
length: 15

CDR3: CASSPRAGASTDTQYF
DNA: TGTGCCAGCAGCCCCCGAGCAGGGGCTAGCACAGATACGCAGTATTTT
V: TRBV9
J: TRBJ2-3
size: NA
D: NA
length: 16

CDR3: CAISEWGPNNEQFF
DNA: TGTGCCATCAGTGAGTGGGGACCTAACAATGAGCAGTTCTTC
V: TRBV10-3
J: TRBJ2-1
size: NA
D: NA
length: 14

CDR3: CASSLRDGGFNSPLHF
DNA: TGTGCCAGCAGTTTAAGGGATGGCGGCTTTAATTCACCCCTCCACTTT
V: TRBV28
J: TRBJ1-6
size: NA
D: NA
length: 16

CDR3: CASSEWLAGGQETQYF
DNA: TGTGCCAGCAGTGAATGGCTAGCGGGGGGGCAAGAGACCCAGTACTTC
V: TRBV2
J: TRBJ2-5
size: NA
D: TRBD2
length: 16

CDR3: CASSLLAQGAFF
DNA: TGTGCCAGCAGCTTACTAGCCCAAGGCGCTTTCTTT
V: TRBV7-8
J: TRBJ1-1
size: NA
D: NA
length: 12

CDR3: CASSAPGRSSGNTIYF
DNA: TGTGCCAGCAGTGCCCCGGGACGGAGCTCTGGAAACACCATATATTTT
V: TRBV6-1
J: TRBJ1-3
size: NA
D: NA
length: 16

CDR3: CASSVRGQNTGELFF
DNA: TGTGCCAGCAGCGTACGGGGGCAGAACACCGGGGAGCTGTTTTTT
V: TRBV5-5
J: TRBJ2-2
size: NA
D: NA
length: 15

CDR3: CASRATGGTGELFF
DNA: TGTGCCAGCAGGGCTACAGGGGGGACCGGGGAGCTGTTTTTT
V: TRBV7-2
J: TRBJ2-2
size: NA
D: TRBD1
length: 14

CDR3: CASSGGRGMTDTQYF
DNA: TGTGCCAGCAGTGGGGGGAGGGGGATGACAGATACGCAGTATTTT
V: TRBV2
J: TRBJ2-3
size: few
D: NA
length: 15

CDR3: CASSPLWGNTEAFF
DNA: TGTGCCAGCTCACCACTATGGGGGAACACTGAAGCTTTCTTT
V: TRBV18
J: TRBJ1-1
size: NA
D: NA
length: 14